Listed here are 3 T cell receptor beta chains from one sample, sequenced in a study of cytomegalovirus exposure and HLA in healthy donors. PCR primers comprised 60 Vbeta and 13 Jbeta primers. Sequencing used immunoSEQ multiplex PCR; TCRdb keeps in-frame clones, though not all of them. The data hold 100,000 to 150,000 clones, with more than 70% observed a single time. The sample consisted of PBMCs. These receptors all stem from a man aged 45-60 years in good health and CMV-seropositive.

The chain joins TRBV6-5 to TRBJ2-7, with D possibly TRBD1 on 6 matching bases. Germline V gives CDR1 MNHEY, CDR2 SVGAGI. Trimming removed 4 bases at V and 0 bases at J, with 13 bases between. The CDR3 is 15 amino acids. The CDR3 nucleotides are TGTGCCAGCAGTTCCAGGACAGCTTCCTCCTACGAGCAGTACTTC. Translated, it gives CASSSRTASSYEQYF.

The J gene is TRBJ1-1, the V gene TRBV11-2; D remains unclear. The CDR3 totals 15 residues. Germline V gene data show CDR1 as SGHAT and CDR2 as FQNNGV. V dropped 0 bases and J dropped 1 base, with 9 bases sitting between them. CDR3 in amino acids: CASSLDRVSNTEAFF. For the CDR3, the DNA is TGTGCCAGCAGCTTAGATCGGGTCTCGAACACTGAAGCTTTCTTT. The full variable domain, in which reference TRBV11-2 and TRBJ1-1 provide the parts outside the CDR3, is EAGVAQSPRYKIIEKRQSVAFWCNPISGHATLYWYQQILGQGPKLLIQFQNNGVVDDSQLPKDRFSAERLKGVDSTLKIQPAKLEDSAVYLCASSLDRVSNTEAFFGQGTRLTVV.

CDR3 residues: CASSERQGNYGYTF. The DNA of the CDR3 is TGTGCCAGTAGTGAGAGACAGGGGAACTATGGCTACACCTTC. The chain is built from TRBV19 and TRBJ1-2; TRBD1 matches 8 bases. The CDR3 length is 14 residues. Unmatched junction bases numbered 4, after V lost 5 bases and J lost 2 bases. Germline lookup yields CDR1 LNHDA and CDR2 SQIVND (reference sequence).